Listed below are T cell receptor beta chains from one sample, sequenced in a study of control samples from healthy donors and cancer patients. The method was immunoSEQ multiplex PCR; TCRdb's version includes in-frame clones alone and lacks a portion of them. The sample holds around 140,000 clones; about 90% are singletons and the top ten take 5.5% to 7.5%. The sequenced material came from blood. The receptors shown here come from a young man in good health. CDR3s include the opening cysteine and the closing phenylalanine or tryptophan. D genes are given only for firm matches. Only part of the rows carry a size: once, few, many, or a class if the clone is expanded.

j_call d_call clone_size v_call cdr3_aa cdr3_nt
TRBJ2-3 NA once TRBV28 CASSHQSTDTQYF TGTGCCAGCAGCCATCAGAGCACAGATACGCAGTATTTT
TRBJ1-2 NA NA TRBV7-2 CASSWSEARGYTF TGTGCCAGCAGCTGGTCGGAGGCTAGGGGCTACACCTTC
TRBJ2-6 NA once TRBV11-1 CASSYQTGTGANVLTF TGTGCCAGCAGCTACCAAACGGGGACTGGGGCCAACGTCCTGACTTTC
TRBJ2-1 TRBD2 NA TRBV2 CASSLTSGYNEQFF TGTGCCAGCAGTCTGACTAGCGGGTACAATGAGCAGTTCTTC
TRBJ2-7 TRBD2 NA TRBV10-1 CASSRTSGGEQYF TGCGCCTCTTCTCGGACTAGCGGGGGCGAGCAGTACTTC
TRBJ1-4 NA NA TRBV3-1/TRBV3-2 CASSQGRAGGLFF TGTGCCAGCAGCCAAGGTCGGGCCGGAGGTCTGTTTTTT
TRBJ1-2 NA NA TRBV11-2 CASSSEAWVDPNYGYTF TGTGCCAGCAGCTCAGAGGCTTGGGTCGATCCTAACTATGGCTACACCTTC
TRBJ2-1 TRBD1 NA TRBV5-1 CASSLARVQGSYNEQFF TGCGCCAGCAGCTTGGCCCGGGTACAGGGGTCCTACAATGAGCAGTTCTTC
TRBJ1-5 NA NA TRBV19 CASSMGPTQPQHF TGTGCCAGTAGTATGGGCCCCACGCAGCCCCAGCATTTT
TRBJ2-1 NA NA TRBV28 CASSLLYNEQFF TGTGCCAGCAGTTTACTCTACAATGAGCAGTTCTTC
TRBJ1-3 TRBD1 few TRBV5-5 CASSLVDRGSGNTIYF TGTGCCAGCAGCTTGGTGGACAGGGGCTCTGGAAACACCATATATTTT
TRBJ1-2 TRBD1 NA TRBV5-1 CASSLADRNYGYTF TGCGCCAGCAGCTTGGCGGACAGGAACTATGGCTACACCTTC
TRBJ2-7 TRBD2 few TRBV7-2 CASSTAGGTARLEQYF TGTGCCAGCAGCACCGCGGGGGGGACAGCAAGACTCGAGCAGTACTTC
TRBJ2-2 NA NA TRBV7-9 CASSLRGRSNTGELFF TGTGCCAGCAGCTTAAGAGGGCGGTCGAACACCGGGGAGCTGTTTTTT
TRBJ1-6 TRBD1 NA TRBV14 CASSQEGRGSSWLNSPLHF TGTGCCAGCAGCCAAGAGGGCAGGGGGTCATCGTGGTTGAATTCACCCCTCCACTTT
TRBJ1-6 TRBD1 NA TRBV7-2 CASSIGQANSPLHF TGTGCCAGCAGCATAGGACAGGCTAATTCACCCCTCCACTTT
TRBJ2-5 NA once TRBV27 CASSFRARVETQYF NA
TRBJ1-3 NA NA TRBV18 CASSLNPGTVSGNTIYF TGTGCCAGCTCACTAAACCCCGGGACGGTCTCTGGAAACACCATATATTTT
TRBJ1-6 NA NA TRBV2 CASQGFPASMSPLHF TGTGCCAGTCAGGGTTTCCCGGCGTCAATGTCACCCCTCCACTTT
TRBJ1-2 NA NA TRBV12-3/TRBV12-4 CASTPGLYGYTF TGTGCCAGCACTCCGGGGCTTTATGGCTACACCTTC
TRBJ1-2 NA once TRBV5-6 CASSLVPKQYGYTF TGTGCCAGCAGCTTGGTTCCGAAACAGTATGGCTACACCTTC
TRBJ2-6 NA NA TRBV4-3 CASSQLSSGANVLTF TGCGCCAGCAGCCAACTGTCGTCTGGGGCCAACGTCCTGACTTTC
TRBJ1-1 NA NA TRBV29-1 CSVDKGLDTEAFF TGCAGCGTTGATAAGGGATTGGACACTGAAGCTTTCTTT
TRBJ1-5 NA few TRBV19 CASSIRTFNQPQHF TGTGCCAGTAGTATTCGGACCTTCAATCAGCCCCAGCATTTT
TRBJ1-6 NA NA TRBV28 CASSSWTRDSPLHF TGTGCCAGCAGCTCATGGACCCGGGATTCACCCCTCCACTTT
TRBJ2-7 NA NA TRBV30 CAWSDLGRSTTYEQYF TGTGCCTGGAGTGATCTGGGACGGTCAACAACCTACGAGCAGTACTTC
TRBJ2-7 TRBD2 NA TRBV27 CASSDVAGAAYEQYF TGTGCCAGCAGTGACGTAGCGGGGGCTGCCTACGAGCAGTACTTC
TRBJ1-1 NA NA TRBV6-5 CASSRGGWGTEAFF TGTGCCAGCAGTCGTGGGGGGTGGGGAACTGAAGCTTTCTTT